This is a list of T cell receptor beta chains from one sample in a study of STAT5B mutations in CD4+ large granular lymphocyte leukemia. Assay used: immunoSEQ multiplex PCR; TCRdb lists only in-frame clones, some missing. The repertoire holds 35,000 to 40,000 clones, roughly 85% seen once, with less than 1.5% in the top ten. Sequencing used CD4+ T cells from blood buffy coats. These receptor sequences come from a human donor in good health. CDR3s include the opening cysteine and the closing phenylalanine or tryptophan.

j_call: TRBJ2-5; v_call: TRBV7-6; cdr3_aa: CASSSGQGGIETQYF
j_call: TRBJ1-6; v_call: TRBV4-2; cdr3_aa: CASSQRGQGDSPLHF
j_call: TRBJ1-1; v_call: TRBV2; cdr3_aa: CASIRAVNTEAFF
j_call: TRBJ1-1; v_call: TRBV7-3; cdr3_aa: CASSATGDKTTEAFF
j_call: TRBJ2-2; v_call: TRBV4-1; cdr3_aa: CASSLREGYTGELFF
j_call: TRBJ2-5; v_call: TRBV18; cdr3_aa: CASSPPERWETQYF
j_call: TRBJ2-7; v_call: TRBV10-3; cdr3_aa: CAISDSRAAYEQYF
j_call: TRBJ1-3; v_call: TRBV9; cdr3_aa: CASSVGQISGNTIYF
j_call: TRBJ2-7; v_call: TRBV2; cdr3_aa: CASRPRSGKGYEQYF
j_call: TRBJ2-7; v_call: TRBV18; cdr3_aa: CASSPGTSGRGMYEQYF
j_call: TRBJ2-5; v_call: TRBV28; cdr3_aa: CASRGPDDSRSETQYF
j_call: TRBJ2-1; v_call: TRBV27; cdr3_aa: CASRAPSSYNEQFF
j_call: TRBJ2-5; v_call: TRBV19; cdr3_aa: CASSIGMVGETQYF
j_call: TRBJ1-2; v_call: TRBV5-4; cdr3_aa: CASSSGQGFYGYTF
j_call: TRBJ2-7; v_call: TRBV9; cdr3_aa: CASSPWTSANYEQYF
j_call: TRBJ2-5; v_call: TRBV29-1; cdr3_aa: CSVGDLGTQYF
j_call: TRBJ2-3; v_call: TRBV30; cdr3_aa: CAWSPGASGRVTDTQYF
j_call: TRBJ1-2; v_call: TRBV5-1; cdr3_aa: CASSLVAGSNYGYTF
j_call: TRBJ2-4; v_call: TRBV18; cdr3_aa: CASSPPGTGKNIQYF
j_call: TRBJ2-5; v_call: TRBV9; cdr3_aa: CASSEGLLGAWETQYF
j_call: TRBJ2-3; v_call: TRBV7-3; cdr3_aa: CASSLTGLDLGTQYF
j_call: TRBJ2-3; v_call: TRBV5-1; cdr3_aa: CASSFDRTDTQYF
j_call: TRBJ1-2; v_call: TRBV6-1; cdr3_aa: CASRVTGANYGYTF
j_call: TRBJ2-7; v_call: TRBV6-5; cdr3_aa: CASSYGSGSYEQYF
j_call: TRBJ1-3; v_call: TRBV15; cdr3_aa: CATSRDIRDGGNTIYF
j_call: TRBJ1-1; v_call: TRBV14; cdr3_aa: CASNSGGRASFF
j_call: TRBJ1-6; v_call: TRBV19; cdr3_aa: CASTSSGEAAYNSPLHF
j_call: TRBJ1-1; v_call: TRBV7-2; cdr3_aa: CASSLLTRVPDEAFF
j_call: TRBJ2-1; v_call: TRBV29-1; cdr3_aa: CSVDAGGPTDEQFF
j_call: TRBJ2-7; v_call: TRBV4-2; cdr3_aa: CASNRGEGLNEQYF
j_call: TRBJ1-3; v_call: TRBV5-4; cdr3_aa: CASSSAPTDRSGNTIYF
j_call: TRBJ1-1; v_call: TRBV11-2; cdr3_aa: CASSLEGRGAEAFF
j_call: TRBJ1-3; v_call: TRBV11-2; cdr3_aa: CASSLARSSGNTIYF
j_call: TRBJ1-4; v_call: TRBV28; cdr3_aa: CASMSWTGDEKLFF
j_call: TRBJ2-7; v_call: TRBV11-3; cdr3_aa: CASSLDYEQYF
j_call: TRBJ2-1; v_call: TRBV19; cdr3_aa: CASTIRAPGAGGPHEQFF
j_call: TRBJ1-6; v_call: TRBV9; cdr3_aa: CASSVQNSPLHF
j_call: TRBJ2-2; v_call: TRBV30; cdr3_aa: CAWSVLITTGELFF
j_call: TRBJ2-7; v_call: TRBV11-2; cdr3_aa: CASSLRGGYNSYEQYF
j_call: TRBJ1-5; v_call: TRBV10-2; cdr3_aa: CASRQGAVNQPQHF
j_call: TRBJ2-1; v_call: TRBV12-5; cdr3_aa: CASGLRGNEQFF
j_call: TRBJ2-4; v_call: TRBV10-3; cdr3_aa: CAISQQAEIAKNIQYF
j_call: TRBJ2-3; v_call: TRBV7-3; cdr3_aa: CASSSTSAVTDTQYF
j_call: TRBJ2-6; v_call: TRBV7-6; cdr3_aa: CASSASGANVLTF
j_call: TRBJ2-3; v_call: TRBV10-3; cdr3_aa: CAISEFTSGRTDTQYF
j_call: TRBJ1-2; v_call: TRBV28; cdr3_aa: CASSLPGLAGYTF
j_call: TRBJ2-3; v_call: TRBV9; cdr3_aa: CASSVREGGTDTQYF
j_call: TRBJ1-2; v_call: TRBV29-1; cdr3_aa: CSVGVGGARGYTF
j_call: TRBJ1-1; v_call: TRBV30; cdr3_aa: CAWSLGQNTEAFF
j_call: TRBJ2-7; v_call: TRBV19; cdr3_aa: CASSRDRASYEQYF
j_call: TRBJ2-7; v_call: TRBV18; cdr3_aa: CASSPSPYEQYF
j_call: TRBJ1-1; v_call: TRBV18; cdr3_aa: CASLENTEAFF